This T cell receptor beta chain came from a study of vaccination and CD4 T cells after COVID-19. CDR1 LNHDA and CDR2 SQIVND come from the germline V gene (reference sequence). The V end lost 4 bases, the J end lost 6 bases, and 18 bases lay between the germline ends. The CDR3 contains 15 residues. Regarding the study as a whole: Only relatively few convalescent patients were studied, and early post-infection timepoints were not analyzed.

The Oncomine TCR Beta short-read assay sequenced DNA from cultured CD4+ T cells. In this case, cultured CD4+ T cells provided the extracted genomic DNA. TCRdb reprocessed the PCR reads via MiXCR and lists one record per CDR3 protein. The sample has roughly 25,000 distinct CDR3 sequences; over 60% are singletons. To note about this clonotype: Antigen: not known.

Treatment of the sample: approximately 9-day PBMC culture with coronavirus spike peptide pools or control peptides (ViraFEST assay). The sequence was collected from a human donor who received a COVID-19 vaccine. The chain combines TRBV19 with TRBJ1-2, with a possible D match to TRBD1 (6 bases). The sequences come from CD4+ T cells from blood, cultured in vitro, collected after SARS-CoV-2 vaccination. The CDR3 sequence is CASSTLPGTINGYTF. CDR3 sequence (DNA): TGTGCCAGTAGTACACTACCCGGGACAATTAATGGCTACACCTTC.